This section outlines one T cell receptor (beta chain) sequence together with its context. This record comes from a study of blood T cell repertoires in COVID-19. Study-level information: COVID-19 samples from acute and convalescent phases originated in the United States, Italy and Spain. The analysed material was cDNA or gDNA that came from T cells, B-cell-depleted T cells, or PBMCs.

Original handling: Estimates of nucleated cell counts were drawn from the amplification of reference gene primers. Measured with immunoSEQ multiplex PCR; TCRdb has only the in-frame clones, and not every one. V, J and clone size were drawn from that table, and D and trimming were deduced from the DNA. The profile shows a few hundred thousand clones, around 90% of them singletons. V lost 2 bases to trimming and J lost 0 bases, with 7 bases between them. The CDR3 runs 15 residues. Germline values: CDR1 ENHRY, CDR2 SYGVKD. The receptor comes from a man aged 18 to 30 with active or convalescent COVID-19. The gene calls are TRBV10-3 and TRBJ1-4; no reliable D call. Sequencing was done on a sample of peripheral blood. The CDR3 coding sequence is TGTGCCATCAGTGAGCTTTCTGCAACTAATGAAAAACTGTTTTTT. This translates into CAISELSATNEKLFF.